One and the same sample provided the 12 T cell receptor beta chains below, sequenced in a study of shared clonotypes between healthy human individuals. The protocol was immunoSEQ multiplex PCR, while the TCRdb copy is restricted to in-frame clones and leaves out a portion. Of 110,000 or so clones listed, about 63% are singletons. Sequenced sample: memory CD8+ T cells sorted from blood. Indicated subset: CD45RO+ cells pooled with CCR7-negative TemRA cells. The receptors were sampled from a woman in her 30s in good health.

The genes are TRBV28 and TRBJ2-7; D perhaps matches TRBD2 (6 bases). CDR1 is MDHEN, CDR2 SYDVKM, per germline. This CDR3 comprises 16 residues. Trimming shortened V by 3 bases and J by 7 bases, and 22 bases separated the two germline ends. This chain's CDR3 is CASSFHSGPTLQEQYF. The DNA for the CDR3 is TGTGCCAGCAGTTTCCATAGCGGACCTACTTTGCAGGAGCAGTACTTC. Full variable domain (rest looked up from reference TRBV28 and TRBJ2-7): DVKVTQSSRYLVKRTGEKVFLECVQDMDHENMFWYRQDPGLGLRLIYFSYDVKMKEKGDIPEGYSVSREKKERFSLILESASTNQTSMYLCASSFHSGPTLQEQYFGPGTRLTVT.

This clone has a handful of counts. V usage is TRBV28 and J usage is TRBJ1-4; D is unclear. CDR1 and CDR2 from the germline V gene are MDHEN and SYDVKM. V shed 6 bases and J shed 7 bases, with 18 bases lying between them. The CDR3 totals 15 residues. The CDR3 protein is CASRKRPTLSEKLFF. DNA for the CDR3: TGTGCCAGCAGGAAAAGACCGACCCTAAGTGAAAAACTGTTTTTT. The full variable domain, with the rest looked up from reference TRBV28 and TRBJ1-4, is DVKVTQSSRYLVKRTGEKVFLECVQDMDHENMFWYRQDPGLGLRLIYFSYDVKMKEKGDIPEGYSVSREKKERFSLILESASTNQTSMYLCASRKRPTLSEKLFFGSGTQLSVL.

V and J are TRBV19 and TRBJ2-4, with D unclear. The CDR3 contains 13 residues. Germline V gene data show CDR1 as LNHDA and CDR2 as SQIVND (reference sequence). V was trimmed by 5 bases and J by 3 bases, leaving 8 bases between them. In DNA, the CDR3 is TGTGCCAGTAGTGGGTGGGACAAAAACATTCAGTACTTC. Translating gives CASSGWDKNIQYF.

The chain recombines TRBV29-1 with TRBJ2-7; tentative D call: TRBD1 (5 bases). In germline, CDR1 is SQVTM, CDR2 ANQGSEA. Deletions cut 6 bases from V and 2 bases from J, with 8 bases between. The CDR3 sequence is 11 residues long. The CDR3 bases are TGCAGCGTGGACAACACCTACGAGCAGTACTTC. This sequence encodes CSVDNTYEQYF.

V and J are TRBV7-9 and TRBJ2-7, with 11 nucleotides matching TRBD2. The germline CDR1 and CDR2 sequences are SEHNR and FQNEAQ (reference sequence). The CDR3 has 19 amino acids. J was trimmed by 2 bases and V by 2 bases; bases with no gene match: 14. CDR3 sequence reads: CASSLSRDGGLAAPYEQYF. The DNA for the CDR3 is TGTGCCAGCAGCTTAAGCAGGGACGGGGGACTAGCGGCTCCCTACGAGCAGTACTTC.

CDR3 residues: CASSRGDGRSGANVLTF. CDR3 coding DNA: TGTGCCAGCTCACGGGGGGACGGCCGCTCTGGGGCCAACGTCCTGACTTTC. This rearrangement joins TRBV18 to TRBJ2-6; possibly TRBD2 for D (6 bases). Germline V gene sequence: CDR1 KGHSH, CDR2 LQKENI. The V end lost 4 bases, the J end lost 0 bases, and 13 bases lay between the germline ends. CDR3 length equals 17 residues.

This chain uses TRBV11-2 with TRBJ2-7; TRBD2 aligns across 9 bases. This CDR3 contains 15 residues. V was clipped by 6 bases and J by 3 bases; unmatched bases: 9. Germline CDR1 and CDR2: SGHAT and FQNNGV. CDR3 in amino acids: CASSYRGGRGYEQYF. CDR3 coding DNA: TGTGCCAGCAGTTACCGTGGCGGGAGGGGCTACGAGCAGTACTTC.

The genes are TRBV7-9 and TRBJ2-5, with D unclear. V dropped 6 bases and J dropped 11 bases, with 25 bases sitting between them. Germline V gives CDR1 SEHNR, CDR2 FQNEAQ (reference sequence). The CDR3 runs 15 residues. DNA of the CDR3: TGTGCCAGCAGTATTACCGGGCAATCCAAGCCTATTCAGTACTTC. Residues: CASSITGQSKPIQYF.

The chain has TRBV28 and TRBJ2-1, with TRBD2 identical over 8 bases. The germline V gene encodes CDR1 MDHEN and CDR2 SYDVKM. This CDR3 comprises 14 residues. V shed 1 base and J 9 bases; nucleotides not matched to a gene: 5. CDR3 in DNA: TGTGCCAGCAGTTTATACGGGAGGGGGGGTGAGCAGTTCTTC. Translated, it gives CASSLYGRGGEQFF.

The chain employs TRBV27 and TRBJ2-7; 10 nucleotides match TRBD2. The V and J ends lost 5 bases and 3 bases, in that order; junction bases with no gene match: 4. The CDR3 contains 14 residues. Germline V CDR1 and CDR2: MNHEY, SMNVEV (reference sequence). CDR3 DNA: TGTGCCAGCAGTACTAGCGGGAAGCACTACGAGCAGTACTTC. This translates into CASSTSGKHYEQYF.

The rearrangement joins TRBV14 to TRBJ2-5; maybe TRBD1 (7 bases). The CDR3 sequence is 14 residues long. Germline CDR1 SGHDN, CDR2 FVKESK. The V and J ends lost 2 bases and 5 bases respectively, with 12 bases between them. The CDR3 DNA reads TGTGCCAGCAGCCAACAGGGGGGCCGGGAGACCCAGTACTTC. Translated: CASSQQGGRETQYF. Supplemented by reference TRBV14 and TRBJ2-5, the full variable domain reads EAGVTQFPSHSVIEKGQTVTLRCDPISGHDNLYWYRRVMGKEIKFLLHFVKESKQDESGMPNNRFLAERTGGTYSTLKVQPAELEDSGVYFCASSQQGGRETQYFGPGTRLLVL.

This clone was observed once. The genes are TRBV11-3 and TRBJ1-4; D gene ambiguous. V lost 0 bases and J 5 bases, leaving 7 bases between the germline ends. Germline values: CDR1 SGHNT, CDR2 YENEEA. This CDR3 region has 14 residues. The CDR3 sequence is CASSLEAGNEKLFF. As DNA, the CDR3 is TGTGCCAGCAGCTTAGAGGCCGGGAATGAAAAACTGTTTTTT.